This T cell receptor (beta chain) was recorded in a study of blood T cells in healthy people across ages. Germline CDR1 reads DFQATT; CDR2 reads SNEGSKA (reference sequence). The CDR3 is 15 residues long. V was trimmed by 3 bases and J by 3 bases, leaving 14 bases between them. Through a sample-barcoded 5' primer and a J-beta primer mix, a second PCR was run for 7 to 11 cycles. TCRdb reprocessed the 5' RACE reads with MiXCR, giving one entry per CDR3 protein. Here the sample spans 600,000 to 850,000 distinct CDR3 sequences, around 25% being singletons. This clonotype was seen a handful of times. The sample also formed part of further work on T cells of mothers and their children. That source notes: Similar effects of thymic selection on TCR recombination output were recorded in related and unrelated pairs.

The clonotype comes from a boy aged 5-17 years in good health. The V and J genes are TRBV20-1 and TRBJ2-2; D gene unclear. The sequenced sample consisted of blood. The CDR3: CSASRRNLHTGELFF. DNA of the CDR3: TGCAGTGCTAGCCGGCGGAACTTGCACACCGGGGAGCTGTTTTTT.